The following is a T cell receptor (beta chain) sequence with its context. Its matching antigen is unknown. Assay used: immunoSEQ multiplex PCR; TCRdb lists only in-frame clones, some missing. The table lists around 100,000 clones, 80% to 90% of them singletons. The CDR3 is 13 amino acids. The germline CDR1 and CDR2 sequences are SGHRS and YFSETQ. V was pared by 7 bases and J by 5 bases, with 15 bases between. These data belong to a study of T cell responses to AZD1222 COVID-19 vaccine. Overall study findings and caveats: There were repertoire samples only from the period after the peak T cell response.

V is TRBV5-1 and J is TRBJ1-1; D is unresolved. This sequence originates from an adult in good health. Material: peripheral blood, obtained on day 0 of AZD1222 vaccination. The CDR3 spells CASCKEGLTEAFF. As DNA, the CDR3 is TGCGCCAGCTGTAAAGAAGGTCTGACTGAAGCTTTCTTT.